This TCR beta chain is drawn from a study of OX40 agonist ivuxolimab in advanced cancers. Study-wide results and caveats: The authors also found low normalized T-cell clonal expansion in some nonresponders.

To note about this clone: What it recognizes is unknown.

Measured with immunoSEQ multiplex PCR; TCRdb has only the in-frame clones, and not every one. The sample includes tens of thousands of clones, over 75% of them seen just once. There are 15 residues in the CDR3. Germline assignment: CDR1 SGHTA and CDR2 FQGTGA. Trimming shortened V by 3 bases and J by 1 base, and 12 bases separated the two germline ends. Blood sampling was done at baseline, cycle 4 day 1, and cycle 7 day 1. Sequencing used CD4+ or CD8+ T cells sorted from blood, obtained in a trial of the OX40 agonist ivuxolimab. The chain employs TRBV7-3 and TRBJ2-5; D gene ambiguous. This receptor was identified in an adult with an advanced solid tumor such as melanoma, head and neck, liver or kidney cancer. The DNA for the CDR3 is TGTGCCAGCAGCTTTGGTCCGCACGGCCAAGAGACCCAGTACTTC. Amino acids: CASSFGPHGQETQYF.